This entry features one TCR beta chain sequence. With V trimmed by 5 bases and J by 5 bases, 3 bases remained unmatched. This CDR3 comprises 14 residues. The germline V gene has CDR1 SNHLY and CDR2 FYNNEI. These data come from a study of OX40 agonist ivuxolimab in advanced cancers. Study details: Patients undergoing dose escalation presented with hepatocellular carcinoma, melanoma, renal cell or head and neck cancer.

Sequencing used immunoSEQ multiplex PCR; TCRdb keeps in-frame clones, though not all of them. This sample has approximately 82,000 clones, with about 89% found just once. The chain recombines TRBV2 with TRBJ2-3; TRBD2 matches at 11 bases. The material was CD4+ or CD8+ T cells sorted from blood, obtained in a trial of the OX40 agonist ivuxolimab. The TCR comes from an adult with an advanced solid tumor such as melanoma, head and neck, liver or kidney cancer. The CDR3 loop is CASSSSGRRDTQYF. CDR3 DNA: TGTGCCAGCAGTTCTAGCGGGAGGAGAGATACGCAGTATTTT.